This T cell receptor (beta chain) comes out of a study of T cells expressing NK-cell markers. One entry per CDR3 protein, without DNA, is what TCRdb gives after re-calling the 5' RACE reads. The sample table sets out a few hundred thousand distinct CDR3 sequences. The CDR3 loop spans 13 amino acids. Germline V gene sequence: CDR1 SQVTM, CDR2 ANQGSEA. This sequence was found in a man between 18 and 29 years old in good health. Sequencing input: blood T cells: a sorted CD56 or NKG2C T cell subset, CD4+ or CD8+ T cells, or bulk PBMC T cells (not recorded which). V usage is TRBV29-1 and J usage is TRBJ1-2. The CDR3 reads CSVDRRQGSGYTF. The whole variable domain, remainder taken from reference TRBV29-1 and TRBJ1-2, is SAVISQKPSRDICQRGTSLTIQCQVDSQVTMMFWYRQQPGQSLTLIATANQGSEATYESGFVIDKFPISRPNLTFSTLTVSNMSPEDSSIYLCSVDRRQGSGYTFGSGTRLTVV.